These 25 T cell receptor beta chains came from one sample sequenced in a study of T cell responses to AZD1222 COVID-19 vaccine. This table comes from immunoSEQ multiplex PCR, and its TCRdb copy is limited to in-frame clones, with some not included. The sample has just over 20,000 clones, approximately 80% seen once. The sequencing used peripheral blood, collected on day 0 of AZD1222 vaccination. All receptors come from an adult in good health.

The chain employs TRBV30 and TRBJ2-7, with D possibly TRBD1 on 5 matching bases. The CDR3 totals 13 residues. The V gene's germline CDR1 is GTSNPN and CDR2 SVGIG (reference sequence). Trimming took 3 bases from V and 4 from J, leaving 13 bases between them. For the CDR3, the DNA is TGTGCCTGGAGATCAGGGATTGAATACGAGCAGTACTTC. Translation: CAWRSGIEYEQYF.

This clone was counted a few times. The V call is TRBV10-1, the J call TRBJ2-7; 9 bases agree with TRBD1. Trimming took 0 bases from V and 0 from J; bases not matched to a gene: 3. The CDR3 has 16 residues. The V gene's germline CDR1 is WNHNN and CDR2 SYGVQD (reference sequence). This CDR3 reads CASSESGTGSSYEQYF. The CDR3 bases are TGCGCCAGCAGTGAGTCCGGGACAGGGAGCTCCTACGAGCAGTACTTC.

J is TRBJ1-5 and V is TRBV4-3; tentative D call: TRBD1 (5 bases). This CDR3 spans 17 amino acids. With 1 base removed from V and 9 bases from J, the gap between germline ends came to 22 bases. Germline loops: CDR1 LGHNA, CDR2 YSLEER. The CDR3 sequence: CASSQVLLTDERGPQHF. As DNA, the CDR3 is TGCGCCAGCAGCCAAGTACTACTGACAGACGAGAGAGGGCCCCAGCATTTT.

DNA for the CDR3: TGTGCCAGTAGTATTTTGGGGGCCACTGAAGCTTTCTTT. Translated: CASSILGATEAFF. J is TRBJ1-1 and V is TRBV19; possibly TRBD1 for D (6 bases). The V and J ends lost 3 bases and 4 bases respectively, with 9 bases between them. CDR3 length: 13 amino acids. Germline assignment: CDR1 LNHDA and CDR2 SQIVND (reference sequence).

The V call is TRBV15, the J call TRBJ1-2; 10 bases align to TRBD1. V shed 9 bases and J 2 bases; nucleotides not matched to a gene: 9. Germline V gene sequence: CDR1 LNHNV, CDR2 YYDKDF (reference sequence). The CDR3 loop spans 15 amino acids. For the CDR3, the DNA is TGTGCCACACAAGACCCGGGACAGGGGAACTATGGCTACACCTTC. Residues: CATQDPGQGNYGYTF.

This sequence joins TRBV29-1 and TRBJ2-2; D call uncertain. CDR1 and CDR2 from the germline V gene are SQVTM and ANQGSEA. V was trimmed by 7 bases and J by 4 bases, leaving 16 bases between them. The CDR3 length is 14 residues. CDR3 loop: CSARVVFGTGELFF. The CDR3 DNA sequence: TGCAGCGCAAGGGTGGTATTCGGCACCGGGGAGCTGTTTTTT.

The rearrangement uses TRBV7-8 and TRBJ2-3; D not certain. This CDR3 region has 15 residues. Germline loops: CDR1 SGHVS, CDR2 FQNEAQ. The ends were cut back, 2 bases at V and 0 bases at J, with 9 bases in the middle. The CDR3 DNA sequence: TGTGCCAGCAGCTTACTCCACCAGAGCACAGATACGCAGTATTTT. Translating it yields CASSLLHQSTDTQYF.

The gene calls are TRBV7-9 and TRBJ2-1; 7 bases are shared with TRBD2. The germline V gene encodes CDR1 SEHNR and CDR2 FQNEAQ (reference sequence). This CDR3 has 15 amino acids. Unmatched junction bases numbered 5, after V lost 2 bases and J lost 4 bases. DNA for the CDR3: TGTGCCAGCAGCTTACCGGGACTAACTTACAATGAGCAGTTCTTC. Translation: CASSLPGLTYNEQFF.

The J gene is TRBJ1-2, the V gene TRBV3-1 (or the pseudogene TRBV3-2); TRBD1 might be the D (5 bases). Trimming removed 0 bases at V and 4 bases at J, with 21 bases between. This CDR3 is built from 18 residues. Germline V gene sequence: CDR1 LGHDT, CDR2 YNNKEL (reference sequence). The CDR3 reads CASSQDLSRVPVGYGYTF. Here the CDR3 DNA reads TGTGCCAGCAGCCAAGATCTGTCCAGGGTCCCGGTCGGCTATGGCTACACCTTC.

The V and J genes are TRBV7-9 and TRBJ1-2, with D tentatively TRBD1 (5 bases). The germline V and J ends were trimmed by 1 base and 13 bases, with 16 bases remaining between them. Germline CDR1 is SEHNR and CDR2 is FQNEAQ (reference sequence). There are 13 residues in the CDR3. The CDR3 region has the DNA TGTGCCAGCAGCTTAGGACAGACCCCGACCTCCACCTTC. Translated: CASSLGQTPTSTF.

The chain uses TRBV29-1 and TRBJ1-1, with 7 bases fitting TRBD1. Losses at the gene ends were 0 bases for V and 5 bases for J; bases not matched to a gene: 3. There are 13 residues in the CDR3. CDR1 is SQVTM, CDR2 ANQGSEA, per germline. CDR3 DNA: TGCAGCGTTGAAGAGAGGGGACAGACTGAAGCTTTCTTT. Protein product: CSVEERGQTEAFF.

The rearrangement links TRBV5-6 to TRBJ1-2; 7 bases agree with TRBD1. Germline CDR1 and CDR2: SGHDT and YYEEEE. After removal of 3 bases from V and 0 bases from J, the junction contained 8 bases not matched to a gene. This CDR3 has 16 amino acids. The CDR3 is CASSSMGQTANYGYTF. For the CDR3, the DNA is TGTGCCAGCAGCTCGATGGGACAGACTGCTAACTATGGCTACACCTTC. The full variable domain, its missing parts supplied by reference TRBV5-6 and TRBJ1-2, is DAGVTQSPTHLIKTRGQQVTLRCSPKSGHDTVSWYQQALGQGPQFIFQYYEEEERQRGNFPDRFSGHQFPNYSSELNVNALLLGDSALYLCASSSMGQTANYGYTFGSGTRLTVV.

The V and J genes are TRBV12-5 and TRBJ2-2; 9 bases map to TRBD1. CDR1 is LGHNT, CDR2 FRNRAP, per germline. J was trimmed by 4 bases and V by 2 bases; bases with no gene match: 5. The CDR3 loop spans 16 amino acids. CDR3 coding DNA: TGTGCTAGTGGTTTGACTGGGACAGGGAGCACCGGGGAGCTGTTTTTT. Translating gives CASGLTGTGSTGELFF.

This clone was seen more than once but under ten times. The chain has TRBV15 and TRBJ1-1; no definite D call. CDR3 length: 15 amino acids. Germline CDR1 LNHNV, CDR2 YYDKDF (reference sequence). Trimming stripped 0 bases from V and 1 base from J, with 9 bases between. The CDR3 region is CATSRDRGSNTEAFF. The CDR3 DNA is TGTGCCACCAGCAGAGACAGAGGGTCGAACACTGAAGCTTTCTTT.

This chain joins TRBV7-9 and TRBJ2-7; possible D gene TRBD2, 5 bases. The CDR3 is made up of 13 amino acids. Trimming took 4 bases from V and 7 from J, leaving 14 bases between them. Per the germline V gene, CDR1 is SEHNR and CDR2 is FQNEAQ (reference sequence). The CDR3 DNA reads as TGTGCCAGCAGCTCCGCCCCGCCGGGGGAGCAGTACTTC. Protein product: CASSSAPPGEQYF.

Regarding this clone: Other DNA sequences in the sample encode the same CDR3. The J gene is TRBJ1-1, the V gene TRBV6-5; D is perhaps TRBD1 (5 bases). This CDR3 comprises 13 residues. From germline, CDR1 is MNHEY and CDR2 SVGAGI. The ends were cut back, 0 bases at V and 4 bases at J, with 6 bases in the middle. The CDR3 DNA is TGTGCCAGCAGTTACTCAGGGGTCACTGAAGCTTTCTTT. Amino acids: CASSYSGVTEAFF.

CDR3 region: CATSRDPRQFRRGTEAFF. CDR3 in DNA: TGTGCCACCAGCAGAGATCCCAGACAGTTCCGAAGGGGTACTGAAGCTTTCTTT. This rearrangement joins TRBV15 to TRBJ1-1; TRBD1 is a possible D gene (5 bases). CDR3 length equals 18 residues. Trimming took off 0 bases at V and 5 bases at J, with 22 bases between the two ends. CDR1 LNHNV and CDR2 YYDKDF come from the germline V gene (reference sequence).

In this sample, this clone turned up once. The chain couples TRBV7-2 to TRBJ2-7, with D possibly matching TRBD2 (5 bases). V was trimmed by 6 bases and J by 7 bases, leaving 22 bases between them. Germline CDR1 reads SGHTA; CDR2 reads FQGNSA. This CDR3 comprises 15 residues. CDR3 sequence (DNA): TGTGCCAGCAGTACTCGGTTGGCGGGTCGGGGTGAGCAGTACTTC. Residues: CASSTRLAGRGEQYF.

The chain has TRBV28 and TRBJ1-2; 9 positions match TRBD1. V lost 5 bases to trimming and J lost 7 bases; unmatched junction nucleotides: 8. The CDR3 loop spans 14 amino acids. Germline V lookup: CDR1 MDHEN, CDR2 SYDVKM. The CDR3 DNA is TGTGCCAGCAGTGTAACAGGGGGCGCGGGTGGCTACACCTTC. It translates to CASSVTGGAGGYTF.

V is TRBV9 and J is TRBJ1-3; no clear D. Deletions cut 0 bases from V and 0 bases from J, with 7 bases between. The CDR3 is made up of 15 amino acids. The V gene's germline CDR1 is SGDLS and CDR2 YYNGEE. The CDR3 spells CASSVAPDSGNTIYF. The CDR3 nucleotides are TGTGCCAGCAGCGTAGCCCCAGACTCTGGAAACACCATATATTTT. The full variable domain, rest sourced from reference TRBV9 and TRBJ1-3, is DSGVTQTPKHLITATGQRVTLRCSPRSGDLSVYWYQQSLDQGLQFLIQYYNGEERAKGNILERFSAQQFPDLHSELNLSSLELGDSALYFCASSVAPDSGNTIYFGEGSWLTVV.

The chain joins TRBV5-1 to TRBJ1-2; the match to TRBD1 covers 7 bases. Looked up from germline, CDR1 is SGHRS and CDR2 is YFSETQ. The CDR3 has 15 residues. V dropped 0 bases and J dropped 4; count of bases not matched to a gene: 6. This CDR3 is CASSLDGQALYGYTF. The CDR3 DNA reads TGCGCCAGCAGCTTGGACGGACAGGCCCTCTATGGCTACACCTTC.

This chain joins TRBV12-2 and TRBJ2-7. TRBV12-2 is an annotated pseudogene. This CDR3 comprises 16 residues. The CDR3 loop reads CASRSDRDGPSYEQYF. CDR3 nucleotides: TGTGCAAGTCGCTCCGACCGGGACGGACCCTCCTACGAGCAGTACTTC.

This clone was observed a single time. The chain combines TRBV19 with TRBJ1-1; no definite D call. The germline V gene encodes CDR1 LNHDA and CDR2 SQIVND (reference sequence). V gave up 1 base and J gave up 3 bases, with 6 bases separating them. CDR3 length: 13 residues. The CDR3 reads CASSIVRDTEAFF. The DNA of the CDR3 is TGTGCCAGTAGTATAGTCCGGGACACTGAAGCTTTCTTT.

This chain joins TRBV7-9 and TRBJ2-1; D is ambiguous. V shed 0 bases and J shed 5 bases, with 5 bases lying between them. The germline V gene encodes CDR1 SEHNR and CDR2 FQNEAQ (reference sequence). This CDR3 contains 13 residues. The CDR3 nucleotides are TGTGCCAGCAGCTTAGCCCATGACAATGAGCAGTTCTTC. It codes for CASSLAHDNEQFF.

This clone showed up just a few times. V is TRBV7-2 and J is TRBJ1-1; no reliable D call. This CDR3 is built from 11 residues. Trimming shortened V by 10 bases and J by 4 bases, and 10 bases separated the two germline ends. Germline V gene sequence: CDR1 SGHTA, CDR2 FQGNSA. CDR3 coding DNA: TGTGCCACCGGAGGGAGCACTGAAGCTTTCTTT. Its translation is CATGGSTEAFF.